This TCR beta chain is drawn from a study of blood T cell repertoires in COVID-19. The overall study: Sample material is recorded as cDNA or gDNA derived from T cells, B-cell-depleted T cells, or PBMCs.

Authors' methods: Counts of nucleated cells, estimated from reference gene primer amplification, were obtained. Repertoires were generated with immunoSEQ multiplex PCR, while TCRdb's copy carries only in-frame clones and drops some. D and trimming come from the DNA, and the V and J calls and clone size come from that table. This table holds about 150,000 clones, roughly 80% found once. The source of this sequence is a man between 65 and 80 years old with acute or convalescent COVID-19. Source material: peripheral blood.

The CDR3 nucleotides are TGTGCCAGCAGTTCGGGACTAGCCGGAATCGTCGATGAGCAGTTCTTC. It specifies CASSSGLAGIVDEQFF. The genes are TRBV27 and TRBJ2-1; 9 positions match TRBD2. The CDR3 has 16 residues. V lost 4 bases to trimming and J lost 8 bases; unmatched junction nucleotides: 12. Germline V lookup: CDR1 MNHEY, CDR2 SMNVEV (reference sequence).